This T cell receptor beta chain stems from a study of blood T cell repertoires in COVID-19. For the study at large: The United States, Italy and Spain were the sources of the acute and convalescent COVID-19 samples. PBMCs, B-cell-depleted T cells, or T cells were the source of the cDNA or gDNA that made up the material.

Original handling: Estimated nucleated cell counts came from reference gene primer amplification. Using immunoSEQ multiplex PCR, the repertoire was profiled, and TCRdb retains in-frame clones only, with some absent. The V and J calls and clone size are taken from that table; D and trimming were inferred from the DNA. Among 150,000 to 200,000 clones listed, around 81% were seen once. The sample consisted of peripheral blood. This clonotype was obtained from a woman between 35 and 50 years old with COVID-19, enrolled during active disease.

The CDR3 nucleotides read TGTGCCAGCAGCACGGGAGGGGCCCTCTACAATGAGCAGTTCTTC. Protein sequence: CASSTGGALYNEQFF. The J gene is TRBJ2-1, the V gene TRBV7-3; TRBD2 aligns across 8 bases. Germline CDR1 is SGHTA and CDR2 is FQGTGA. The CDR3 runs to 15 residues. J gave up 3 bases and V 5 bases, and 6 bases lay outside the gene matches.